The 2 T cell receptor beta chains below all came from one sample that was sequenced in a study of cytomegalovirus exposure and HLA in healthy donors. The PCR had 60 Vbeta and 13 Jbeta primers. Data came from immunoSEQ multiplex PCR; TCRdb stores just in-frame clones and leaves some out. The sample contains under 200,000 clones, around 75% of which appear only once. Sequenced: PBMCs. The receptors come from a male donor in good health and CMV-seropositive.

The chain has TRBV13 and TRBJ1-2; D is uncertain. V was trimmed by 3 bases and J by 5 bases, leaving 10 bases between them. The CDR3 covers 13 residues. In germline, CDR1 is PRHDT, CDR2 FYEKMQ (reference sequence). CDR3 loop: CASSFQRGYGYTF. The CDR3 coding sequence is TGTGCCAGCAGCTTTCAGCGGGGTTATGGCTACACCTTC.

The CDR3 sequence: CASSSGVGYGYTF. The CDR3 DNA reads TGTGCCAGCAGTTCAGGGGTGGGCTATGGCTACACCTTC. This chain uses TRBV27 with TRBJ1-2; possible D gene TRBD1, 6 bases. The CDR3 contains 13 residues. V shed 4 bases and J shed 4 bases, with 10 bases lying between them. The germline V gene encodes CDR1 MNHEY and CDR2 SMNVEV (reference sequence).